These T cell receptor beta chains were read from a single sample in a study of T cell repertoires in cytomegalovirus infection. TCRdb recomputed calls from the reads with MiXCR, one row per CDR3 protein. The sample has a few hundred thousand distinct CDR3 sequences, over 8% seen once. Sequencing was done on a sample of PBMCs. All receptors derive from a human donor in good health (CMV status not recorded). Some clones in this sample may be carry-over from other donors' samples. Both conserved end residues are trimmed from each CDR3.

V | CDR3
TRBV30 | AWSDHPGTYGYT
TRBV27 | ASSLSGDSPLH
TRBV7-2 | ASSLIKANYGYT
TRBV11-2 | ASSFRLGEETQY
TRBV28 | ASSGTGTGQETQY
TRBV20-1 | SARGGQGAGSYNSPLH
TRBV20-1 | SATGGYQPQH
TRBV28 | ASSLQRNYGYT
TRBV12-3/TRBV12-4 | ASSLGADTQY
TRBV7-8 | ASSLTGAPSSNEQF
TRBV6-1 | ASRRQGRIYSNQPQH
TRBV20-1 | SAKDRQFHGYT
TRBV15 | ATSPPGQGADTQY
TRBV20-1 | SAGQGGQPQH
TRBV20-1 | SARGTGVNIQY
TRBV20-1 | SARDRGIYEQY
TRBV7-2 | ASSLVGQGYRNEQF
TRBV7-8 | ASSRPGTGRTEAF
TRBV11-2 | ASSLDLAGGQNTQY
TRBV7-2 | ASSLEASGGWNEQF
TRBV5-6 | ASSLVKRETQY
TRBV7-2 | ASSSSQGQTQY
TRBV30 | AWRGAGKGTEAF
TRBV19 | ASSIGGPQYGYT
TRBV19 | ASSSHLGQTQSTDTQY
TRBV7-2 | ASSGRQGTNEKLF
TRBV4-3 | ASSQTGRRNYGYT
TRBV19 | ASRAGLAGGYYNEQF
TRBV4-1 | ASSQEWGAPEAF
TRBV7-2 | ASSPGLAINTDTQY
TRBV28 | ASSPSGPGANVLT
TRBV5-1 | ASNQDPQGITEAF
TRBV28 | ASSGIIGNQETQY
TRBV12-3/TRBV12-4 | ASSLGTSGRSSYEQY
TRBV7-2 | ASSLDQTGLNTEAF
TRBV20-1 | SVTLTGGTAYEQY
TRBV7-2 | ASSRTSGGASSYEQY
TRBV20-1 | SASAGQGSTDTQY
TRBV27 | ASSDRSLTGEKLF
TRBV7-6 | ASEWRVDEAF
TRBV19 | ASSMVDWVPQD
TRBV5-1 | ASSLGMGPVTEAF
TRBV19 | ASSIISGVNTGELF
TRBV6-4 | ASSSTFGEQF
TRBV7-8 | ASRPRLAGNTGELF
TRBV2 | ASRSPSDQPQH
TRBV20-1 | SARRLGMAGDQPQH
TRBV7-2 | ASSPAGTEETQY
TRBV20-1 | SAAGAGYEQY
TRBV4-1 | ASSQDPGAGARDEQY
TRBV14 | ASSQSRTDSAEAF
TRBV7-2 | ASSSYAPSVKQY
TRBV7-2 | ASSLGTLSNQPQH